The T cell receptor (beta chain) described here comes from a study of T-cell reconstitution after alpha-beta-depleted transplantation in children. Unmatched junction bases numbered 10, after V lost 2 bases and J lost 0 bases. The length of the CDR3 is 18 residues. The V gene's germline CDR1 is DFQATT and CDR2 SNEGSKA (reference sequence). The library targeted TCRbeta and was prepared with unique molecular identifiers. TCRdb itself ran the PCR reads through MiXCR, one entry per CDR3 protein. The sample lists roughly 220,000 distinct CDR3 sequences, approximately 9.8% occurring once. The V call is TRBV20-1, the J call TRBJ2-3, with 11 bases lining up with TRBD2. The sequencing here drew on PBMCs from the stem cell graft donor, taken from the stem cell graft. The TCR originated in a human donor who donated a stem cell graft to a child with SCID. The CDR3 spells CSARPLAGGRTSTDTQYF. The CDR3, as DNA: TGCAGTGCTAGACCCCTAGCGGGGGGCCGCACTAGCACAGATACGCAGTATTTT.